What follows is one T cell receptor (beta chain) and its context. The antigen is unknown. Sequenced by immunoSEQ multiplex PCR; TCRdb stores in-frame clones only, minus some. Among 50,000 or so clones listed, around 93% were seen once. These data belong to a study of T cell therapy after organ transplantation. Study in general: Up to 6 doses were given at 2-week intervals. Whole-study findings and limits: Nonresponder repertoires showed strong pretherapy expansions, barely changing post-therapy. Concurrent antirejection and antiviral drugs remain unassessed confounders.

Trimming pared 0 bases from V and 4 bases from J, leaving 8 bases between. This CDR3 region has 13 residues. Germline-derived CDR1 and CDR2 are GTSNPN and SVGIG (reference sequence). The chain couples TRBV30 to TRBJ2-3; the D call may be TRBD1 or TRBD2 (5 bases each). The sample was CD8+ T cells from blood, taken before autologous CMV-specific T cell therapy. This sequence originates from a human patient who had received a solid organ transplant and had CMV disease. This CDR3 is CAWSVLGADTQYF. The CDR3, as DNA: TGTGCCTGGAGTGTACTGGGGGCAGATACGCAGTATTTT.